This T cell receptor (beta chain) is drawn from a study of radiation and T cells in renal cell carcinoma. Study overall: Nephrectomy followed 15 Gy stereotactic body radiation by 4 weeks.

Time point indicated: blood 2 weeks post-SBRT. The treatment denotes: 15 Gy SBRT to primary tumor, nephrectomy 4 weeks later. After SBRT, blood was collected at 2 and 4 weeks, plus baseline. This renal cell carcinoma was of the clear cell type. Points on this clone: Its specificity is unknown.

CDR1 and CDR2 from the germline V gene are SGHRS and YFSETQ. The CDR3 has 16 amino acids. Trimming removed 4 bases at V and 0 bases at J, with 11 bases between. Method: immunoSEQ multiplex PCR; TCRdb's copy keeps in-frame clones and lacks some. In the table there are just over 150,000 clones, about nine tenths of which are singletons. Study results and limitations: In blood, top tumor clones expanded by 2 weeks, shrinking by 4.

The rearrangement uses TRBV5-1 and TRBJ2-6; D remains ambiguous. The source is a woman aged 45-60 years with renal cell carcinoma. The sequencing used blood, collected from a patient whose treatment included radiotherapy and nephrectomy. CDR3 DNA: TGCGCCAGCAGCCTCCTGGTTGGCTCTGGGGCCAACGTCCTGACTTTC. Protein sequence: CASSLLVGSGANVLTF.